These 31 T cell receptor beta chains share one sample of origin, sequenced in a study of cytomegalovirus exposure and HLA in healthy donors (TCRdb year 2017). The library was made by the immunoSEQ multiplex PCR assay. For the multiplex PCR, a mixture combining 60 forward primers for TCR Vbeta segments and 13 reverse primers for TCR Jbeta segments was used. TCRdb obtained this table from immuneACCESS and retained in-frame rearrangements with V and J assigned. These tables miss some clones; where compared with another copy, unresolved V genes account for less than half of the shortfall, and the remainder is unexplained. Across this sample there are about 110,000 clones, with under 80% seen only once. The top ten clonotypes cover 3% to 4% of the sample. The sequencing input was PBMCs. The receptor source for this set is a man aged 55 to 70 in good health and CMV-seronegative.

V usage is TRBV6-6 and J usage is TRBJ1-2; D may be TRBD1 (6 bases). The CDR3 consists of 14 residues. Germline assignment: CDR1 MNHNY and CDR2 SVGAGI (reference sequence). The V gene lost 5 bases and the J gene lost 8 bases, with 18 bases spanning the gap. The CDR3 sequence is CASSPPSRGGGYTF. The CDR3 DNA reads TGTGCCAGCAGTCCCCCGTCCAGGGGTGGCGGCTACACCTTC.

The V gene is TRBV19, the J gene TRBJ1-4; 12 nucleotides match TRBD1. V dropped 4 bases and J dropped 12; count of bases not matched to a gene: 3. CDR1 is LNHDA and CDR2 is SQIVND in the germline V gene (reference sequence). This CDR3 is 13 amino acids long. CDR3 amino acids: CASSTRDRGQLFF. CDR3 coding DNA: TGTGCCAGTAGTACCCGGGACAGGGGGCAACTGTTTTTT.

The sample holds a few counts of this clone. The rearrangement joins TRBV5-4 to TRBJ1-3; 9 positions match TRBD1. J lost 2 bases, V lost 0 bases, and 6 bases had no gene match. The CDR3 covers 17 residues. Germline V gene data show CDR1 as SGHNT and CDR2 as YYREEE (reference sequence). CDR3 region: CASSLVGRTGAGNTIYF. The CDR3 DNA reads TGTGCCAGCAGCTTGGTCGGGAGGACAGGGGCTGGAAACACCATATATTTT.

The chain employs TRBV2 and TRBJ1-1, with D possibly being TRBD1 (6 bases). In germline, CDR1 is SNHLY, CDR2 FYNNEI. V gave up 6 bases and J gave up 1 base, with 15 bases separating them. The CDR3 loop spans 15 amino acids. This chain's CDR3 is CASSPRGGANTEAFF. CDR3 DNA: TGTGCCAGCAGCCCCCGGGGGGGCGCGAACACTGAAGCTTTCTTT.

J is TRBJ1-5 and V is TRBV7-9, with 9 bases that match TRBD1. The germline V gene has CDR1 SEHNR and CDR2 FQNEAQ (reference sequence). The length of the CDR3 is 14 residues. V dropped 5 bases and J dropped 5; count of bases not matched to a gene: 4. The CDR3 DNA reads TGTGCCAGCAGCCCATGGACAGGGGATCAGCCCCAGCATTTT. Encoded protein: CASSPWTGDQPQHF.

The rearrangement joins TRBV4-2 to TRBJ2-6; 7 nucleotides agree with TRBD1. Germline V lookup: CDR1 LGHNA, CDR2 YNFKEQ. V was pared by 3 bases and J by 2 bases, with 4 bases of the junction left unmatched. The CDR3 extends over 16 amino acids. The CDR3 DNA reads as TGTGCCAGCAGCCAGGAACAGGGGACTGGGGCCAACGTCCTGACTTTC. Translating gives CASSQEQGTGANVLTF.

V usage is TRBV18 and J usage is TRBJ2-7; D gene unclear. Germline V gene data show CDR1 as KGHSH and CDR2 as LQKENI. V gave up 5 bases and J gave up 0 bases, with 5 bases separating them. This CDR3 has 12 residues. The CDR3 nucleotides are TGTGCCAGCTCATCGGACTCCTACGAGCAGTACGTC. Amino acids: CASSSDSYEQYV.

The chain links TRBV4-2 to TRBJ2-5; D may be TRBD2 (6 bases). V dropped 1 base and J dropped 3 bases, with 6 bases sitting between them. CDR1 and CDR2 from the germline V gene are LGHNA and YNFKEQ. The CDR3 is 13 residues long. CDR3 bases: TGTGCCAGCAGCCAAGGACTAGAAGAGACCCAGTACTTC. Its translation is CASSQGLEETQYF.

The rearrangement uses TRBV2 and TRBJ2-4; TRBD1 matches 7 bases. CDR1 SNHLY and CDR2 FYNNEI come from the germline V gene. This CDR3 has 12 residues. V lost 7 bases, J lost 6 bases, and 3 bases stayed unmatched. The CDR3 protein is CASNRGVNIQYF. CDR3 in DNA: TGTGCCAGCAACAGGGGTGTAAACATTCAGTACTTC.

The sample holds a few counts of this clone. This chain connects TRBV29-1 to TRBJ1-1; D unresolved. V was shortened by 6 bases and J by 0 bases, with 14 bases between the two germline ends. The CDR3 has 14 residues. Germline V CDR1 and CDR2: SQVTM, ANQGSEA. The CDR3 sequence is CSVLDGVMNTEAFF. DNA of the CDR3: TGCAGCGTGCTAGACGGGGTAATGAACACTGAAGCTTTCTTT.

This clone was detected only once. The chain combines TRBV9 with TRBJ2-2; D possibly corresponds to TRBD1 (6 bases). Trimming cost V 0 bases and J 1 base, with 10 bases left between them. Germline V gene sequence: CDR1 SGDLS, CDR2 YYNGEE. The CDR3 is 16 residues long. CDR3 nucleotides: TGTGCCAGCAGCGTAGTTGGACAGAGGAACACCGGGGAGCTGTTTTTT. Its protein product is CASSVVGQRNTGELFF.

The chain is built from TRBV27 and TRBJ2-7; D possibly corresponds to TRBD1 (6 bases). This CDR3 is built from 13 residues. V was cut by 2 bases and J by 7 bases, with 12 bases left in between. CDR1 MNHEY and CDR2 SMNVEV come from the germline V gene (reference sequence). The CDR3 protein is CASSLGGRGEQYF. Here the CDR3 DNA reads TGTGCCAGCAGTTTAGGGGGCCGGGGTGAGCAGTACTTC.

This sequence joins TRBV18 and TRBJ1-1; a weak D match, TRBD1 (5 bases). CDR1 and CDR2 (germline): KGHSH, LQKENI. With 3 bases removed from V and 1 base from J, the gap between germline ends came to 18 bases. The CDR3 covers 17 residues. The CDR3 reads CASSPLGAGRKNTEAFF. As DNA, the CDR3 is TGTGCCAGCTCACCTTTGGGTGCAGGGCGCAAGAACACTGAAGCTTTCTTT. The entire variable domain, with the rest obtained from reference TRBV18 and TRBJ1-1, is as follows: NAGVMQNPRHLVRRRGQEARLRCSPMKGHSHVYWYRQLPEEGLKFMVYLQKENIIDESGMPKERFSAEFPKEGPSILRIQQVVRGDSAAYFCASSPLGAGRKNTEAFFGQGTRLTVV.

The chain has TRBV5-1 and TRBJ1-2; perhaps TRBD1 as D (6 bases). Trimming pared 0 bases from V and 4 bases from J, leaving 7 bases between. Germline CDR1 SGHRS, CDR2 YFSETQ. The CDR3 covers 13 residues. The CDR3 region is CASSLGGGYGYTF. The DNA for the CDR3 is TGCGCCAGCAGCTTGGGAGGGGGCTATGGCTACACCTTC. The complete variable domain, with remaining parts taken from reference TRBV5-1 and TRBJ1-2, reads KAGVTQTPRYLIKTRGQQVTLSCSPISGHRSVSWYQQTPGQGLQFLFEYFSETQRNKGNFPGRFSGRQFSNSRSEMNVSTLELGDSALYLCASSLGGGYGYTFGSGTRLTVV.

The CDR3, as DNA: TGTGCCAGCTCTTCGGACAGGGTAAACTATGGCTACACCTTC. This encodes CASSSDRVNYGYTF. J is TRBJ1-2 and V is TRBV18; 8 bases are shared with TRBD1. The CDR3 covers 14 residues. Germline CDR1 and CDR2: KGHSH and LQKENI. V shed 6 bases, J shed 2 bases, and the junction held 5 bases outside the gene matches.

The chain joins TRBV9 to TRBJ1-1; 7 bases are a match to TRBD1. V was pared by 3 bases and J by 7 bases, with 9 bases of the junction left unmatched. This CDR3 spans 14 amino acids. Germline V gives CDR1 SGDLS, CDR2 YYNGEE. The DNA of the CDR3 is TGTGCCAGCAGCGGACGGACAGGATCTAGTGAAGCTTTCTTT. Translating it yields CASSGRTGSSEAFF. Together with reference TRBV9 and TRBJ1-1, the CDR3 gives the full variable domain: DSGVTQTPKHLITATGQRVTLRCSPRSGDLSVYWYQQSLDQGLQFLIQYYNGEERAKGNILERFSAQQFPDLHSELNLSSLELGDSALYFCASSGRTGSSEAFFGQGTRLTVV.

A few counts support this clone. The chain recombines TRBV5-1 with TRBJ2-3; D might be TRBD1 (5 bases). CDR3 length: 13 residues. Per the germline V gene, CDR1 is SGHRS and CDR2 is YFSETQ. V was pared by 7 bases and J by 1 base, with 10 bases between. In DNA, the CDR3 is TGCGCCAGCGGCCAACAGGGCACAGATACGCAGTATTTT. Its protein product is CASGQQGTDTQYF. Based on the CDR3 plus reference TRBV5-1 and TRBJ2-3, the full variable domain is KAGVTQTPRYLIKTRGQQVTLSCSPISGHRSVSWYQQTPGQGLQFLFEYFSETQRNKGNFPGRFSGRQFSNSRSEMNVSTLELGDSALYLCASGQQGTDTQYFGPGTRLTVL.

The rearrangement joins TRBV18 to TRBJ1-2; maybe TRBD1 (6 bases). V lost 3 bases, J lost 4 bases, and 12 bases lay in between. The CDR3 covers 14 residues. Germline CDR1 KGHSH, CDR2 LQKENI. CDR3 residues: CASSPGQRRYGYTF. The CDR3 bases are TGTGCCAGCTCACCGGGACAACGACGCTATGGCTACACCTTC.

CDR3 loop: CACTIRSGDTEAFF. The DNA of the CDR3 is TGTGCCTGTACCATTCGCTCAGGGGACACTGAAGCTTTCTTT. The rearrangement links TRBV30 to TRBJ1-1, with TRBD1 as a possible D gene (6 bases). Germline V gene lookup returns CDR1 GTSNPN and CDR2 SVGIG (reference sequence). The CDR3 consists of 14 residues. V lost 6 bases to trimming and J lost 3 bases, with 17 bases between them.

The chain employs TRBV7-8 and TRBJ2-6, with TRBD2 as a possible D gene (5 bases). The CDR3 sequence is 16 residues long. The ends were cut back, 4 bases at V and 7 bases at J, with 17 bases in the middle. Germline assignment: CDR1 SGHVS and CDR2 FQNEAQ. The CDR3 protein is CASSSVGGRLANVLTF. In nucleotides, the CDR3 is TGTGCCAGCAGCTCCGTAGGAGGTCGATTAGCCAACGTCCTGACTTTC.

This clone has only a few counts. The chain is built from TRBV21-1 and TRBJ2-7; the table's D gene call, TRBD2, was not cross checked with the DNA. TRBV21-1 is a known pseudogene. The CDR3 has 11 amino acids. DNA of the CDR3: TGTGCCAGCAGACTTGCTCTCGAGCAGTACTTC. This sequence encodes CASRLALEQYF.

The gene calls are TRBV11-3 and TRBJ2-1; 7 bases map to TRBD2. This CDR3 has 15 amino acids. The V and J ends lost 5 bases and 4 bases, in that order; junction bases with no gene match: 8. Germline V CDR1 and CDR2: SGHNT, YENEEA. This chain's CDR3 is CASSLAGRGYNEQFF. DNA for the CDR3: TGTGCCAGCAGCCTGGCCGGGCGGGGGTACAATGAGCAGTTCTTC.

V and J are TRBV5-5 and TRBJ2-7; 8 nucleotides line up with TRBD1. Germline V CDR1 and CDR2: SGHKS, YYEKEE (reference sequence). The CDR3 sequence is 15 residues long. V shed 1 base, J shed 3 bases, and the junction held 6 bases outside the gene matches. The CDR3 is CASSLLGQAHYEQYV. The CDR3 DNA follows: TGTGCCAGCAGCTTGTTGGGACAGGCCCACTACGAGCAGTACGTC.

The chain has TRBV6-4 and TRBJ1-5, with D maybe TRBD1 (5 bases). This CDR3 is built from 13 residues. V lost 4 bases and J 4 bases, leaving 8 bases between the germline ends. CDR1 and CDR2 from the germline V gene are MRHNA and SNTAGT. In nucleotides, the CDR3 is TGTGCCAGCAGTGCCGACAGAAATCAGCCCCAGCATTTT. Amino acid sequence: CASSADRNQPQHF.

The V call is TRBV5-6, the J call TRBJ1-6; no reliable D call. V was cut by 0 bases and J by 7 bases, with 5 bases left in between. The germline gives CDR1 SGHDT, CDR2 YYEEEE. The CDR3 spans 13 residues. CDR3 amino acids: CASSLARNSPLHF. The CDR3 DNA reads TGTGCCAGCAGCTTGGCTAGAAATTCACCCCTCCACTTT.

This clone appeared a single time. The CDR3 protein is CASSLGSRGGLYEQYV. The CDR3 nucleotides read TGTGCCAGCAGCTTAGGGTCGCGGGGGGGATTATACGAGCAGTACGTC. The chain carries TRBV7-9 and TRBJ2-7; 9 bases line up with TRBD2. V dropped 1 base and J dropped 4; count of bases not matched to a gene: 8. The CDR3 runs to 16 residues. Germline CDR1 and CDR2: SEHNR and FQNEAQ (reference sequence).

The CDR3 DNA reads as TGTGCCAGCAGTTCGGGACAGTCCACCTCCTACGAGCAGTACTTC. It translates to CASSSGQSTSYEQYF. V usage is TRBV5-8 and J usage is TRBJ2-7, with TRBD1 identical over 7 bases. The CDR3 has 15 amino acids. With 5 bases clipped from V and 0 bases from J, the junction kept 8 bases outside the gene matches. The germline V gene encodes CDR1 SGHTS and CDR2 YDEGEE.

The gene calls are TRBV5-1 and TRBJ1-6; 12 nucleotides match TRBD1. Germline CDR1 reads SGHRS; CDR2 reads YFSETQ. J was trimmed by 9 bases and V by 4 bases; bases with no gene match: 11. CDR3 size: 17 residues. CDR3 amino acids: CASSLGQGASFSSPLHF. In nucleotides, the CDR3 is TGCGCCAGCAGCCTGGGACAGGGGGCTAGTTTTAGTTCACCCCTCCACTTT.

This clone has more than one count but fewer than ten. The chain carries TRBV9 and TRBJ2-3; a possible D gene is TRBD2 (6 bases). CDR1 SGDLS and CDR2 YYNGEE come from the germline V gene. The CDR3 runs 15 residues. Trimming pared 0 bases from V and 1 base from J, leaving 9 bases between. CDR3 in amino acids: CASSVGWGGTDTQYF. For the CDR3, the DNA is TGTGCCAGCAGCGTAGGATGGGGGGGCACAGATACGCAGTATTTT.

The rearrangement links TRBV5-6 to TRBJ2-3; no clear D gene. V was clipped by 0 bases and J by 2 bases, with 7 bases between them. Germline CDR1 and CDR2: SGHDT and YYEEEE. This CDR3 region has 14 residues. CDR3 bases: TGTGCCAGCAGCTTGGGTTACTACACAGATACGCAGTATTTT. Translated, it gives CASSLGYYTDTQYF.

V usage is TRBV7-3 and J usage is TRBJ2-3; TRBD2 is a possible D gene (6 bases). Germline lookup yields CDR1 SGHTA and CDR2 FQGTGA. The CDR3 is 14 amino acids. V was cut by 3 bases and J by 2 bases, with 9 bases left in between. CDR3 nucleotide sequence: TGTGCCAGCAGCTTTCGGGACTCCACAGATACGCAGTATTTT. Amino acids: CASSFRDSTDTQYF.